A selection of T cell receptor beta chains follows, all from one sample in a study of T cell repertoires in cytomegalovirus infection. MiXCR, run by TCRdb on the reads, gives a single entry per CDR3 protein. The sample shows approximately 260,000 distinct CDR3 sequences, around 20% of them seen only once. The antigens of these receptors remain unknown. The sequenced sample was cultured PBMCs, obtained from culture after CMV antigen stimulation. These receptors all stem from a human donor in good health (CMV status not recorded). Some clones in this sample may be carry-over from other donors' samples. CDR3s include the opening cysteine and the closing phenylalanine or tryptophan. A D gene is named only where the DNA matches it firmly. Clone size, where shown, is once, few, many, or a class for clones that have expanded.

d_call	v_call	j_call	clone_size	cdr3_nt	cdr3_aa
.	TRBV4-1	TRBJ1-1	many	TGCGCCAGCAGCCAAGAAGCGGTCACTGAAGCTTTCTTT	CASSQEAVTEAFF
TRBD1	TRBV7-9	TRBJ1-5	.	TGTGCCAGCAGCCAGACAGGGTATGTAGAGCCCCAGCATTTT	CASSQTGYVEPQHF
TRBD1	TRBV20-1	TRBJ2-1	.	TGCAGTGCTAGAGATCTGGGGACAGGGGGCCACAATGAGCAGTTCTTC	CSARDLGTGGHNEQFF
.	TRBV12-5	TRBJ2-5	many	TGTGCTAGTGGTCCGGGGACTGCTCTCGAGACCCAGTACTTC	CASGPGTALETQYF
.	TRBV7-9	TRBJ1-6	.	TGTGCCAGCAGCGACATCTCACCCCTCCACTTT	CASSDISPLHF
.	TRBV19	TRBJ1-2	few	TGTGCCAGTAGTTCCCCGCTTAGGGGCTACACCTTC	CASSSPLRGYTF
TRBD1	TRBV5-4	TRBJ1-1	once	TGTGCCAGCAGCCCTCAGGGGGGGAGAACTGAAGCTTTCTTT	CASSPQGGRTEAFF
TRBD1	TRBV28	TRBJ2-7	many	TGTGCCAGCAGTCCTGCCGGGACAGGGTCCACCTACGAGCAGTACTTC	CASSPAGTGSTYEQYF
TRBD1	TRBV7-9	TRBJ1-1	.	TGTGCCAGCAGCCCGACATTCGGACAGGTGAACACTGAAGCTTTCTTT	CASSPTFGQVNTEAFF
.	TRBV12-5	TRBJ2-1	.	TGTGCTAGTGGTTTTCGGGAGACAGAGCAGTTCTTC	CASGFRETEQFF
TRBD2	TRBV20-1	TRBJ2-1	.	TGCAGTGCTAGAGCTAGCGGGCCGTACAATGAGCAGTTCTTC	CSARASGPYNEQFF
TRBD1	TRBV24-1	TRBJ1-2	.	TGTGCCACCGGGGACAGGCTGAATGGCTACACCTTC	CATGDRLNGYTF
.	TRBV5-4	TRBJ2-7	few	TGTGCCAGCAGCTTGGGCCCTACGGGGACTGTCTACGAGCAGTACTTC	CASSLGPTGTVYEQYF
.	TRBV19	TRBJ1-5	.	TGTGCCAGTAGTGTTGAGGGGCATAGCAATCAGCCCCAGCATTTT	CASSVEGHSNQPQHF
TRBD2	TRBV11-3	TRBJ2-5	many	TGTGCCAGCAGCTCAGGACTAGCGGGAGTAGGTGAGACCCAGTACTTC	CASSSGLAGVGETQYF
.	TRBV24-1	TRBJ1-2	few	TGTGCCACCTCGGACAGCCTAACTAACTATGGCTACACCTTC	CATSDSLTNYGYTF
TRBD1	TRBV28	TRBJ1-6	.	TGTGCCAGCAGTCACGGGACAGGGCGGTCACCCCTCCACTTT	CASSHGTGRSPLHF
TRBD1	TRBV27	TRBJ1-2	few	TGTGCCAGCAGTTCAGGGGGCTACTATGGCTACACCTTC	CASSSGGYYGYTF
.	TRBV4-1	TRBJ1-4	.	TGCGCCAGCAGCCAAGTTGCAGGGGAAAAACTGTTTTTT	CASSQVAGEKLFF
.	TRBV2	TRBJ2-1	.	TGTGCCAGCGAGAAAGGGTTCCTGAATGAGCAGTTCTTC	CASEKGFLNEQFF
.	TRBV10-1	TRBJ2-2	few	TGCGCCAGCAGTGAGTCGGGTGCCGGGGAGCTGTTTTTT	CASSESGAGELFF
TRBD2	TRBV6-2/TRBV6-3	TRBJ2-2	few	TGTGCCAGCAGTTACTCGAAAGGCGCGGGAGGGCCCGGGGCCGGGGAGCTGTTTTTT	CASSYSKGAGGPGAGELFF
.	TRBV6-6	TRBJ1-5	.	TGTGCCAGCGCGGGGCCCGACAGCAATCAGCCCCAGCATTTT	CASAGPDSNQPQHF
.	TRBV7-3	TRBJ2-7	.	TGTGCCAGCAGCAGCTCCGGGACAGGTTCCGCGGGAGCCTACGAGCAGTACTTC	CASSSSGTGSAGAYEQYF
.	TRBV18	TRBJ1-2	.	TGTGCCAGCTCACAGATTTCGTCCGACGCCGGCTACACCTTC	CASSQISSDAGYTF
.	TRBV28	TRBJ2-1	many	TGTGCCAGCAGTTTATCCCTAGGTAACGGCTACAATGAGCAGTTCTTC	CASSLSLGNGYNEQFF
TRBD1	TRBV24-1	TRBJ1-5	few	TGTGCCACCAGTGATGGGGACAGGGGACAGCCCCAGCATTTT	CATSDGDRGQPQHF
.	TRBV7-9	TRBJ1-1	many	TGTGCCAGCAGCTCCGTCGTAGGGACACGGGCGGGGAGCACTGAAGCTTTCTTT	CASSSVVGTRAGSTEAFF
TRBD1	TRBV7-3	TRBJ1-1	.	TGTGCCAGCAGCTTAAGGGCAGGGGGGGACACTGAAGCTTTCTTT	CASSLRAGGDTEAFF
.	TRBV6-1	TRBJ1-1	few	TGTGCCAGCAGGGAAGCGGTGAACACTGAAGCTTTCTTT	CASREAVNTEAFF
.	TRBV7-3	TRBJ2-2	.	TGTGCCAGCAGCTTCAAGTCCCAGGGAGCCGGGGAGCTGTTTTTT	CASSFKSQGAGELFF